This T cell receptor (beta chain) was captured in a study of graft-versus-host responses after intestinal transplantation. The study's findings and limits: Investigators detected GvH clones in recipient marrow, with some emerging earlier in ileum or blood.

Points on this clone: Its target is unknown.

There are 13 residues in the CDR3. The germline V and J ends were trimmed by 1 base and 7 bases, with 11 bases remaining between them. Germline V gene data show CDR1 as KGHSH and CDR2 as LQKENI. Here immunoSEQ multiplex PCR was the method, and the copy in TCRdb shows in-frame clones only, minus some. The sample includes over 10,000 clones, 84% of them seen just once. The specimen was PBMCs, collected after intestinal transplantation. The origin of this receptor is a human patient who received an intestinal transplant, so some T cells may come from the graft donor. The rearrangement uses TRBV18 and TRBJ2-7, with a weak D call TRBD2 (5 bases). CDR3 coding DNA: TGTGCCAGCTCACCACGAGCCGGGGAAGAGCAGTACTTC. It codes for CASSPRAGEEQYF.